This T cell receptor (beta chain) derives from a study of blood T cell repertoires in COVID-19. Germline V CDR1 and CDR2: ENHRY, SYGVKD. This CDR3 spans 14 amino acids. The J segment lost 5 bases and the V segment lost 4 bases, leaving 5 bases of the junction unmatched. This clone was found once. Only in-frame clones appear in the TCRdb table, and some are missing; sequencing was by immunoSEQ multiplex PCR. This sample carries over 150,000 clones, approximately 81% of them seen once, and the ten largest clones take roughly 14%. The TCR originated in a man aged 18 to 29 with active or convalescent COVID-19. Material for sequencing was peripheral blood. This chain connects TRBV10-3 to TRBJ2-7, with 10 bases aligning to TRBD1. CDR3 sequence (DNA): TGTGCCATCAGTGGGACAGGGGGGTCTCACGAGCAGTACTTC. It encodes CAISGTGGSHEQYF.